This T cell receptor (beta chain) was profiled in a study of radiation and T cells in renal cell carcinoma. The sample holds one count of this clone. Time point indicated: blood 4 weeks post-SBRT, at nephrectomy. Regarding treatment: 15 Gy SBRT to primary tumor, nephrectomy 4 weeks later. Profiling relied on immunoSEQ multiplex PCR, and the TCRdb table lists in-frame clones only, not all of them. This table holds around 100,000 clones, 84% found once. This sample comprised blood, obtained from a patient whose treatment included radiotherapy and nephrectomy. The sequence was collected from a man in his fifties or sixties with renal cell carcinoma.

CDR3 loop: CASRGRGNEKLFF. The CDR3 DNA reads TGTGCCAGCAGAGGCCGTGGTAATGAAAAACTGTTTTTT. The V call is TRBV5-8, the J call TRBJ1-4; D call uncertain. V lost 5 bases to trimming and J lost 4 bases, with 9 bases between them. Germline V lookup: CDR1 SGHTS, CDR2 YDEGEE. This CDR3 is 13 amino acids long.